Below are 30 T cell receptor beta chains sequenced from a single sample in a study of graft-versus-host responses after intestinal transplantation. Assay used: immunoSEQ multiplex PCR; TCRdb lists only in-frame clones, some missing. The table shows 90,000 to 120,000 clones, with about 88% occurring only once. Antigens of these TCRs are unknown. Material: unstimulated CD4+ T cells sorted from spleen or lymph node cells, obtained before intestinal transplant. The source is a human donor who received an intestinal transplant.

The rearrangement links TRBV6-5 to TRBJ1-6; unclear D gene. From germline, CDR1 is MNHEY and CDR2 SVGAGI. This CDR3 spans 14 amino acids. V shed 4 bases and J shed 1 base, with 5 bases lying between them. CDR3 sequence: CASSSKSYNSPLHF. In DNA form, the CDR3 reads TGTGCCAGCAGTTCGAAGTCCTATAATTCACCCCTCCACTTT.

In its sample, this clone was seen a few times. The rearrangement uses TRBV6-1 and TRBJ2-1; TRBD1 matches at 7 bases. CDR3 length: 13 amino acids. Unmatched junction bases numbered 4, after V lost 6 bases and J lost 5 bases. Germline CDR1 MNHNS, CDR2 SASEGT. The CDR3: CASSRQGHNEQFF. As DNA, the CDR3 is TGTGCCAGCAGCAGACAGGGCCACAATGAGCAGTTCTTC.

This clone was recorded only once. The genes are TRBV5-4 and TRBJ2-5; 9 bases are a match to TRBD2. The CDR3 length is 16 residues. With V trimmed by 0 bases and J by 3 bases, 6 bases remained unmatched. Germline-derived CDR1 and CDR2 are SGHNT and YYREEE (reference sequence). CDR3 coding DNA: TGTGCCAGCAGCTTGGATCTAGCGGGGAGAGAAGAGACCCAGTACTTC. It specifies CASSLDLAGREETQYF.

The chain employs TRBV7-9 and TRBJ2-1, with D maybe TRBD2 (6 bases). The V gene lost 5 bases and the J gene lost 4 bases, with 27 bases spanning the gap. Germline V gives CDR1 SEHNR, CDR2 FQNEAQ (reference sequence). This CDR3 contains 19 residues. This CDR3 is CASSLGVAEAPPAYNEQFF. The CDR3 DNA reads TGTGCCAGCAGCCTGGGCGTAGCGGAGGCCCCCCCCGCGTACAATGAGCAGTTCTTC.

Only one count was recorded for this clone. The chain uses TRBV19 and TRBJ2-7; 7 nucleotides agree with TRBD2. Germline lookup yields CDR1 LNHDA and CDR2 SQIVND (reference sequence). The CDR3 sequence is 11 residues long. With 3 bases clipped from V and 9 bases from J, the junction kept 2 bases outside the gene matches. The CDR3 sequence: CASSMGGRQYF. The CDR3 nucleotides are TGTGCCAGTAGTATGGGAGGGAGGCAGTACTTC.

The gene calls are TRBV5-1 and TRBJ2-3; D is possibly TRBD1 (6 bases). V lost 0 bases and J lost 1, with 9 bases in between. The CDR3 is 15 amino acids. Germline lookup yields CDR1 SGHRS and CDR2 YFSETQ. The CDR3 sequence is CASSLAAGGTDTQYF. For the CDR3, the DNA is TGCGCCAGCAGCTTGGCGGCAGGGGGCACAGATACGCAGTATTTT.

The CDR3 loop reads CASSQLQGGHGYTF. The CDR3 DNA reads as TGCGCCAGCAGCCAATTACAGGGAGGTCATGGCTACACCTTC. The J gene is TRBJ1-2, the V gene TRBV4-1; the D gene is possibly TRBD1 (6 bases). V lost 2 bases, J lost 6 bases, and 13 bases lay in between. This CDR3 has 14 residues. Germline CDR1 is MGHRA and CDR2 is YSYEKL.

V usage is TRBV6-5 and J usage is TRBJ2-7; tentative D call: TRBD2 (5 bases). V shed 5 bases and J shed 0 bases, with 11 bases lying between them. In germline, CDR1 is MNHEY, CDR2 SVGAGI. The CDR3 is 14 residues long. The CDR3 DNA reads TGTGCCAGCAGTATCCACCGGGACTCCTACGAGCAGTACTTC. Its translation: CASSIHRDSYEQYF.

In this sample, this clone turned up a few times. This chain joins TRBV11-2 and TRBJ2-7, with D possibly being TRBD1 (5 bases). The CDR3 spans 16 residues. Trimming stripped 1 base from V and 2 bases from J, with 15 bases between. The V gene's germline CDR1 is SGHAT and CDR2 FQNNGV. This chain's CDR3 is CASSLVPQGRTYEQYF. As DNA, the CDR3 is TGTGCCAGCAGCTTAGTACCGCAGGGCCGTACCTACGAGCAGTACTTC.

The chain recombines TRBV10-2 with TRBJ2-6; 7 bases align to TRBD2. CDR1 is WSHSY and CDR2 is SAAADI in the germline V gene. The CDR3 is 21 residues long. With V trimmed by 8 bases and J by 1 base, 23 bases remained unmatched. CDR3 coding DNA: TGCGCCAGCTCTATTGCGGACGGGGGGAGGATGCTTGTGTCTGGGGCCAACGTCCTGACTTTC. It encodes CASSIADGGRMLVSGANVLTF.

The rearrangement joins TRBV6-6 to TRBJ2-5; unclear D gene. The length of the CDR3 is 14 residues. The germline gives CDR1 MNHNY, CDR2 SVGAGI (reference sequence). Trimming left V 0 bases short and J 2 bases short, with 7 bases between. CDR3 bases: TGTGCCAGCAGTTACTCGGCTAGACAAGAGACCCAGTACTTC. Protein product: CASSYSARQETQYF.

The rearrangement links TRBV5-1 to TRBJ2-3; D is uncertain. The CDR3 is made up of 11 amino acids. Germline loops: CDR1 SGHRS, CDR2 YFSETQ. Trimming took 5 bases from V and 1 from J, leaving 2 bases between them. The CDR3 DNA reads as TGCGCCAGCAGAGGCACAGATACGCAGTATTTT. Translation: CASRGTDTQYF.

The chain combines TRBV5-3 with TRBJ2-2; D call uncertain. TRBV5-3 is reported as an ORF; its role is uncertain. This CDR3 spans 18 amino acids. Deletions cut 1 base from V and 5 bases from J, with 21 bases between. The CDR3 bases are TGTGCCAGAAGCTTGTTGCCCTCGACCACTGGTCAGACCGGGGAGCTGTTTTTT. Residues: CARSLLPSTTGQTGELFF.

The V call is TRBV11-2, the J call TRBJ2-1; no clear D gene. This CDR3 comprises 16 residues. CDR1 is SGHAT, CDR2 FQNNGV, per germline. The ends were cut back, 5 bases at V and 1 base at J, with 15 bases in the middle. CDR3: CASSIASSHSYNEQFF. CDR3 coding DNA: TGTGCCAGCAGCATTGCTTCCAGCCATTCCTACAATGAGCAGTTCTTC. Variable domain in full (rest from reference TRBV11-2 and TRBJ2-1): EAGVAQSPRYKIIEKRQSVAFWCNPISGHATLYWYQQILGQGPKLLIQFQNNGVVDDSQLPKDRFSAERLKGVDSTLKIQPAKLEDSAVYLCASSIASSHSYNEQFFGPGTRLTVL.

J is TRBJ2-7 and V is TRBV5-1, with 11 bases that match TRBD1. The CDR3 has 14 residues. V lost 2 bases to trimming and J lost 3 bases; unmatched junction nucleotides: 1. Germline values: CDR1 SGHRS, CDR2 YFSETQ. CDR3 sequence: CASSFGTGGYEQYF. The DNA for the CDR3 is TGCGCCAGCAGCTTTGGGACAGGGGGCTACGAGCAGTACTTC.

The J gene is TRBJ1-2, the V gene TRBV9; D not resolved. CDR3 size: 15 residues. Germline lookup yields CDR1 SGDLS and CDR2 YYNGEE. Trimming removed 2 bases at V and 8 bases at J, with 19 bases between. The CDR3 protein is CASSVGPREGGGYTF. The DNA of the CDR3 is TGTGCCAGCAGCGTCGGCCCTCGGGAGGGAGGAGGCTACACCTTC.

The J gene is TRBJ2-5, the V gene TRBV5-1; 14 nucleotides match TRBD2. The ends lost 4 bases at V and 2 bases at J; junction bases unmatched: 16. Germline V lookup: CDR1 SGHRS, CDR2 YFSETQ. This CDR3 is built from 20 residues. DNA of the CDR3: TGCGCCAGCAGCCTCCTAGGACTAGCGGGAGGACCTAGCAAACAAGAGACCCAGTACTTC. Its translation is CASSLLGLAGGPSKQETQYF. The variable domain in full, with the rest retrieved from reference TRBV5-1 and TRBJ2-5, is KAGVTQTPRYLIKTRGQQVTLSCSPISGHRSVSWYQQTPGQGLQFLFEYFSETQRNKGNFPGRFSGRQFSNSRSEMNVSTLELGDSALYLCASSLLGLAGGPSKQETQYFGPGTRLLVL.

Only one count was recorded for this clone. V gene TRBV9 combines with J gene TRBJ1-2; D gene uncertain. Germline V gene data show CDR1 as SGDLS and CDR2 as YYNGEE. V lost 7 bases, J lost 0 bases, and 13 bases lay in between. The CDR3 is 14 residues long. As DNA, the CDR3 is TGTGCCAGCCCTTGGGTGCCAGCTAACTATGGCTACACCTTC. Translation: CASPWVPANYGYTF.

The chain joins TRBV7-9 to TRBJ1-2, with D possibly being TRBD1 (5 bases). This CDR3 is built from 12 residues. V was trimmed by 6 bases and J by 4 bases, leaving 9 bases between them. Germline V gene lookup returns CDR1 SEHNR and CDR2 FQNEAQ (reference sequence). CDR3 in DNA: TGTGCCAGCAGTAGGACATCCTATGGCTACACCTTC. It yields the protein CASSRTSYGYTF.

The chain carries TRBV14 and TRBJ2-2; D is uncertain. The germline gives CDR1 SGHDN, CDR2 FVKESK. The CDR3 is 13 amino acids. Trimming shortened V by 8 bases and J by 7 bases, and 14 bases separated the two germline ends. The chain's CDR3 is CASAHPSYGELFF. DNA of the CDR3: TGTGCCAGCGCCCACCCATCTTACGGGGAGCTGTTTTTT. Filled out from reference TRBV14 and TRBJ2-2, the complete variable domain reads EAGVTQFPSHSVIEKGQTVTLRCDPISGHDNLYWYRRVMGKEIKFLLHFVKESKQDESGMPNNRFLAERTGGTYSTLKVQPAELEDSGVYFCASAHPSYGELFFGEGSRLTVL.

This clone showed up just once. CDR3 loop: CASSLAGTADQPQHF. The CDR3 bases are TGTGCCAGCAGCTTGGCGGGGACAGCTGATCAGCCCCAGCATTTT. The chain carries TRBV5-6 and TRBJ1-5, with 7 nucleotides matching TRBD1. This CDR3 is built from 15 residues. With V trimmed by 0 bases and J by 5 bases, 5 bases remained unmatched. The germline CDR1 and CDR2 sequences are SGHDT and YYEEEE.

V is TRBV5-5 and J is TRBJ2-7; no reliable D call. The CDR3 contains 11 residues. Germline V gene sequence: CDR1 SGHKS, CDR2 YYEKEE (reference sequence). V was trimmed by 0 bases and J by 5 bases, leaving 3 bases between them. The CDR3 loop reads CASSLAHEQYF. The CDR3 DNA is TGTGCCAGCAGCTTGGCCCACGAGCAGTACTTC.

The genes are TRBV2 and TRBJ1-2; 11 bases are shared with TRBD1. CDR3 length equals 16 residues. The trim removed 7 bases at V and 7 bases at J, leaving 14 bases unmatched. The germline V gene encodes CDR1 SNHLY and CDR2 FYNNEI. CDR3 nucleotides: TGTGCCAGCACCAGCGGGACAGGGGGGCTCGATCGTGGCTACACCTTC. Residues: CASTSGTGGLDRGYTF. Full variable domain (remainder filled in from reference TRBV2 and TRBJ1-2): EPEVTQTPSHQVTQMGQEVILRCVPISNHLYFYWYRQILGQKVEFLVSFYNNEISEKSEIFDDQFSVERPDGSNFTLKIRSTKLEDSAMYFCASTSGTGGLDRGYTFGSGTRLTVV.

This clone has just a few counts. The CDR3 nucleotides read TGTGCCAGCACTAGCGGATTTTCCTACGAGCAGTACTTC. This gives the protein CASTSGFSYEQYF. The genes are TRBV6-6 and TRBJ2-7; 7 nucleotides agree with TRBD2. This CDR3 region has 13 residues. The J segment lost 1 base and the V segment lost 7 bases, leaving 4 bases of the junction unmatched. The germline gives CDR1 MNHNY, CDR2 SVGAGI (reference sequence).

The V call is TRBV10-3, the J call TRBJ2-7; the match to TRBD1 covers 10 bases. Trimming removed 10 bases from V and 4 bases from J; junction bases left unmatched: 10. The germline CDR1 and CDR2 sequences are ENHRY and SYGVKD. The CDR3 loop spans 14 amino acids. The CDR3 is CATIPGQGRYEQYF. The CDR3 nucleotides read TGTGCCACAATACCGGGACAGGGGCGGTACGAGCAGTACTTC.

CDR3: CASGLDRGISYNEQFF. The CDR3 DNA sequence: TGTGCTAGTGGTTTGGACAGGGGGATCTCCTACAATGAGCAGTTCTTC. The chain is built from TRBV12-5 and TRBJ2-1; 8 bases fit TRBD1. Germline V gene sequence: CDR1 LGHNT, CDR2 FRNRAP. This CDR3 spans 16 amino acids. V lost 1 base and J lost 0; bases outside the gene matches: 2.

The chain has TRBV5-1 and TRBJ1-4; 7 bases are shared with TRBD1. The CDR3 length is 15 residues. Germline V CDR1 and CDR2: SGHRS, YFSETQ. The ends lost 0 bases at V and 8 bases at J; junction bases unmatched: 7. CDR3 sequence reads: CASSLAGQAGEKLFF. CDR3 DNA: TGCGCCAGCAGCTTGGCCGGACAGGCGGGAGAAAAACTGTTTTTT.

CDR3 region: CASSSHGTSGGFEQYF. In nucleotides, the CDR3 is TGTGCCAGCAGCTCCCACGGGACTAGCGGGGGGTTTGAGCAGTACTTC. The chain carries TRBV7-9 and TRBJ2-7; 15 bases map to TRBD2. The CDR3 covers 16 residues. CDR1 SEHNR and CDR2 FQNEAQ come from the germline V gene (reference sequence). The J segment lost 7 bases and the V segment lost 4 bases, leaving 8 bases of the junction unmatched.

This clone was seen more than once but under ten times. The CDR3 here is CAISELGSSYEQYF. The DNA for the CDR3 is TGTGCCATCAGTGAGCTCGGGAGCTCCTACGAGCAGTACTTC. The chain employs TRBV10-3 and TRBJ2-7, with a possible D match to TRBD2 (6 bases). CDR1 and CDR2 (germline): ENHRY, SYGVKD. This CDR3 is built from 14 residues. V was trimmed by 2 bases and J by 0 bases, leaving 8 bases between them.

The chain links TRBV11-2 to TRBJ2-1; D is perhaps TRBD1 (6 bases). V lost 5 bases and J lost 13, with 12 bases in between. The CDR3 is 11 amino acids. CDR1 and CDR2 (germline): SGHAT, FQNNGV. The CDR3 nucleotides are TGTGCCAGCAGCGGACAGTACTACCAGTTCTTC. This codes for CASSGQYYQFF. Combining the CDR3 with reference TRBV11-2 and TRBJ2-1 gives the whole variable domain EAGVAQSPRYKIIEKRQSVAFWCNPISGHATLYWYQQILGQGPKLLIQFQNNGVVDDSQLPKDRFSAERLKGVDSTLKIQPAKLEDSAVYLCASSGQYYQFFGPGTRLTVL.